The 32 T cell receptor beta chains below come from one sample, sequenced in a study of T cells in women clearing cervical HPV infection. Libraries were prepared by immunoSEQ multiplex PCR; TCRdb keeps only in-frame clonotypes and omits some of them. The sample includes about 46,000 clones. The sample was blood buffy coat. The receptors come from a woman aged 18-69 years with a cervical HPV16 infection that either progressed to CIN3+ or cleared (not recorded which).

Regarding this clone: The CDR3 end is not reached by the read, which stops 3 residues before it; the germline J gene fills it in. The V and J genes are TRBV19 and TRBJ1-5, with a tentative D call TRBD1 (5 bases). This CDR3 has 15 residues. Trimming cost V 3 bases and J 7 bases, with 16 bases left between them. Germline V lookup: CDR1 LNHDA, CDR2 SQIVND (reference sequence). The covered CDR3 bases are TGTGCCAGTAGTATCCTGCAGGGAGGCGGCCAGCCC. Its protein is CASSILQGGGQP. The entire CDR3 sequence reads CASSILQGGGQPQHF. Combining the CDR3 with reference TRBV19 and TRBJ1-5 gives the whole variable domain DGGITQSPKYLFRKEGQNVTLSCEQNLNHDAMYWYRQDPGQGLRLIYYSQIVNDFQKGDIAEGYSVSREKKESFPLTVTSAQKNPTAFYLCASSILQGGGQPQHFGDGTRLSIL.

A word on this clone: Sequencing ends 3 residues short of the CDR3 end; the germline J gene provides the rest. The chain is built from TRBV5-1 and TRBJ2-5; D uncertain. The V gene lost 2 bases and the J gene lost 2 bases, with 19 bases spanning the gap. This CDR3 comprises 17 residues. Germline assignment: CDR1 SGHRS and CDR2 YFSETQ. The sequenced part of the CDR3 DNA is TGCGCCAGCAGCTTCAACGAGGAATTAGGGCCTCAAGAGACC. Translating it yields CASSFNEELGPQET. The CDR3, in full, reads CASSFNEELGPQETQYF.

As regards this clone: The CDR3 end falls 3 residues outside the read, so it is completed with the germline J gene. This chain uses TRBV19 with TRBJ1-6; 10 nucleotides align to TRBD1. Germline V lookup: CDR1 LNHDA, CDR2 SQIVND (reference sequence). The CDR3 runs to 14 residues. Germline trimming cut 6 bases from V and 9 bases from J; bases unmatched to any gene: 5. The sequenced CDR3 bases are TGTGCCAGTAGGGATGGACAGGGGGGTTCACCC. Amino acid sequence: CASRDGQGGSP. In full, the CDR3 is CASRDGQGGSPLHF.

As for this clone: Sequencing ends 3 residues short of the CDR3 end; the germline J gene provides the rest. The V and J genes are TRBV30 and TRBJ1-3; D not certain. Trimming removed 0 bases from V and 4 bases from J, with 10 bases in between. The CDR3 is 14 amino acids. Germline CDR1 and CDR2: GTSNPN and SVGIG (reference sequence). CDR3 DNA (partial): TGTGCCTGGAGTGTAAAAGCTTCGGGAAACACC. It codes for CAWSVKASGNT. In full, the CDR3 is CAWSVKASGNTIYF.

The CDR3 here is CASSHPGEVAKNIQYF. The DNA read from the CDR3 is TGCGCCAGCAGTCACCCAGGGGAGGTAGCCAAAAACATT. V is TRBV23-1 and J is TRBJ2-4; the D call may be TRBD1 or TRBD2 (6 bases each). The missing CDR3 end, 3 residues past where the read stops, is filled in from the germline J gene. TRBV23-1 is classed as an ORF, of uncertain function. The CDR3 is made up of 16 amino acids. V shed 3 bases and J shed 0 bases, with 12 bases lying between them.

For this clone: From the germline J gene comes the end of the CDR3, since the read stops 3 residues before it. The chain carries TRBV10-2 and TRBJ2-7, with 9 bases that match TRBD2. Germline loops: CDR1 WSHSY, CDR2 SAAADI. This CDR3 has 13 residues. Trimming at V came to 6 bases and at J to 1 base, leaving 1 base not matched to a gene. This CDR3 is CASRLAGSYEQYF. Incomplete CDR3 DNA: TGCGCCAGCAGGCTAGCGGGATCCTACGAG.

The CDR3 protein is CASSPLPSGSGTQYF. CDR3 DNA, as far as it was read: TGTGCCAGCAGCCCCCTACCTAGCGGGAGTGGGACG. The chain carries TRBV7-6 and TRBJ2-3; TRBD2 matches at 10 bases. The read ends 3 residues before the CDR3 terminus; that terminus is restored from the germline J gene. Per germline, CDR1 SGHVS and CDR2 FNYEAQ. There are 15 residues in the CDR3.

Note on this clone: The CDR3 is cut off 3 residues early in the read; its end comes from the germline J gene. The rearrangement uses TRBV20-1 and TRBJ1-2, with D tentatively TRBD1 (6 bases). Germline lookup yields CDR1 DFQATT and CDR2 SNEGSKA (reference sequence). The V and J ends lost 5 bases and 4 bases respectively, with 14 bases between them. The CDR3 runs to 13 residues. CDR3 DNA (partial): TGCAGTGCTGAGGACAGCCCCGGCTATGGC. Its protein product is CSAEDSPGYG. The whole CDR3 region reads CSAEDSPGYGYTF.

Remarks on this clone: The read is 3 residues too short to cover the CDR3 end, so that end is filled in from the germline J gene. The same CDR3 is also encoded by other DNA sequences in this sample. The chain uses TRBV19 and TRBJ1-2; TRBD1 matches at 10 bases. Germline values: CDR1 LNHDA, CDR2 SQIVND (reference sequence). This CDR3 region has 13 residues. The J segment lost 7 bases and the V segment lost 3 bases, leaving 2 bases of the junction unmatched. The sequenced CDR3 bases are TGTGCCAGTAGTATTGGACAGGGGGGTGGC. The encoded protein is CASSIGQGGG. The entire CDR3 sequence reads CASSIGQGGGYTF.

To note about this clone: From the germline J gene comes the end of the CDR3, since the read stops 3 residues before it. The rearrangement links TRBV20-1 to TRBJ2-1; TRBD2 aligns across 12 bases. The CDR3 has 16 residues. Germline V gene data show CDR1 as DFQATT and CDR2 as SNEGSKA (reference sequence). V shed 7 bases and J 7 bases; nucleotides not matched to a gene: 14. The covered CDR3 bases are TGCAGTGTTTCGTGGGACGGACTAGCGGGGACTAATGAG. Protein: CSVSWDGLAGTNE. The CDR3 as a whole reads CSVSWDGLAGTNEQFF.

In regard to this clone: The read ends 3 residues shy of where the CDR3 ends; the end is completed using the germline J gene. The chain has TRBV7-9 and TRBJ2-4; unclear D gene. Germline lookup yields CDR1 SEHNR and CDR2 FQNEAQ (reference sequence). The CDR3 sequence is 13 residues long. Incomplete CDR3 DNA: TGTGCCAGCAGCTTCAGTGAGAACTATGGT. Residues: CASSFSENYG. The full CDR3 protein is CASSFSENYGQYF.

Comment on this clone: The read halts 3 residues ahead of the CDR3 end, with the missing end drawn from the germline J gene. The J gene is TRBJ2-7, the V gene TRBV2, with 10 bases aligning to TRBD2. Germline CDR1 is SNHLY and CDR2 is FYNNEI. The CDR3 runs 15 residues. V lost 4 bases to trimming and J lost 1 base; unmatched junction nucleotides: 4. The CDR3: CASSGSGGRSYEQYF. The CDR3 DNA, read in part, is TGTGCCAGCAGTGGTAGCGGGGGGAGGTCCTACGAG.

Points on this clone: The read ends 3 residues early relative to the CDR3; the germline J gene fills the gap. The gene calls are TRBV7-9 and TRBJ1-2; D call uncertain. The germline gives CDR1 SEHNR, CDR2 FQNEAQ (reference sequence). The CDR3 loop spans 13 amino acids. The sequenced CDR3 bases are TGTGCCAGCAGCTACCGGGGAGACAATGAC. This translates into CASSYRGDND. The entire CDR3 reads CASSYRGDNDYTF.

Comments on this clone: Read data end 3 residues before the CDR3 end; the end is taken from the germline J gene. The rearrangement uses TRBV29-1 and TRBJ2-7, with TRBD1 as a possible D gene (6 bases). Germline CDR1 and CDR2: SQVTM and ANQGSEA. The CDR3 extends over 12 amino acids. Trimming removed 5 bases at V and 1 base at J, with 9 bases between. CDR3 loop: CSVSGQSYEQYF. The covered CDR3 bases are TGCAGCGTTTCGGGACAATCCTACGAG.

For this clone: The DNA ends 3 residues before the CDR3 does, and the rest of the CDR3 is filled in from the germline J gene. The genes are TRBV19 and TRBJ2-7, with 7 positions matching TRBD1. J gave up 2 bases and V 6 bases, and 10 bases lay outside the gene matches. Germline lookup yields CDR1 LNHDA and CDR2 SQIVND (reference sequence). The length of the CDR3 is 15 residues. The CDR3 is CASSRRQGSTYEQYF. CDR3 DNA, as far as it was read: TGTGCCAGTAGCCGGCGACAGGGCTCTACCTACGAG.

Concerning this clone: The CDR3 end is not reached by the read, which stops 3 residues before it; the germline J gene fills it in. J is TRBJ1-4 and V is TRBV18; a weak D match, TRBD1 (5 bases). Trimming removed 2 bases from V and 7 bases from J, with 17 bases in between. The germline CDR1 and CDR2 sequences are KGHSH and LQKENI. This CDR3 spans 16 amino acids. The sequenced CDR3 bases are TGTGCCAGCTCACCAAATAGGGGAACAGATTTTGAAAAA. The encoded protein is CASSPNRGTDFEK. The full CDR3 sequence reads CASSPNRGTDFEKLFF.

This clone counts as large by frequency. Incomplete CDR3 DNA: TGTGCCAGTGCCCACGGTTCCTACAATGAG. It specifies CASAHGSYNE. The whole CDR3 reads CASAHGSYNEQFF. The V call is TRBV19, the J call TRBJ2-1, with D unclear. Coverage ceases 3 residues before the CDR3 finishes, and the germline J gene fills in the end. This CDR3 spans 13 amino acids. V shed 8 bases and J shed 1 base, with 9 bases lying between them. From germline, CDR1 is LNHDA and CDR2 SQIVND (reference sequence).

Of note for this clone: The sequence runs out 3 residues before the end of the CDR3; the remainder is reconstructed from the germline J gene. The rearrangement uses TRBV7-3 and TRBJ2-3; possible D gene TRBD1, 5 bases. The CDR3 is 17 residues long. Trimming cost V 5 bases and J 2 bases, with 20 bases left between them. Germline CDR1 SGHTA, CDR2 FQGTGA. The CDR3 loop is CASSLRGSLGNTDTQYF. The part of the CDR3 DNA that was read is TGTGCCAGCAGCCTAAGGGGCAGCCTGGGAAACACAGATACG.

Regarding this clone: The sequenced fragment ends 3 residues before the CDR3 boundary, so the rest is inferred from the germline J gene. The genes are TRBV2 and TRBJ2-7; 9 nucleotides line up with TRBD2. The V gene's germline CDR1 is SNHLY and CDR2 FYNNEI. The CDR3 is 15 residues long. V lost 6 bases to trimming and J lost 6 bases; unmatched junction nucleotides: 12. The CDR3 bases that were read are TGTGCCAGCAGGTTACCGGGACTAGCTACTGGCGAG. Its translation is CASRLPGLATGE. In full, the CDR3 is CASRLPGLATGEQYF.

Regarding this clone: The read stops 3 residues short of the end of the CDR3; the missing end is completed from the germline J gene. The V and J genes are TRBV5-5 and TRBJ1-1; no clear D. Trimming pared 2 bases from V and 1 base from J, leaving 9 bases between. The CDR3 is made up of 14 amino acids. In germline, CDR1 is SGHKS, CDR2 YYEKEE (reference sequence). The CDR3 region is CASSFTGTNTEAFF. Incomplete CDR3 DNA: TGTGCCAGCAGCTTTACGGGTACGAACACTGAA.

As for this clone: The DNA ends 3 residues before the CDR3 does, and the rest of the CDR3 is filled in from the germline J gene. The chain links TRBV5-8 to TRBJ1-4; D gene unclear. This CDR3 region has 14 residues. Germline-derived CDR1 and CDR2 are SGHTS and YDEGEE. V dropped 2 bases and J dropped 2 bases, with 7 bases sitting between them. CDR3 bases read: TGTGCCAGCAGCTTCACAGCTACTAATGAAAAA. Translation gives CASSFTATNEK. The CDR3, in full, reads CASSFTATNEKLFF.

With respect to this clone: The CDR3 end falls 3 residues outside the read, so it is completed with the germline J gene. The chain links TRBV6-2 or TRBV6-3 to TRBJ2-5; D remains ambiguous. Germline loops: CDR1 MNHEY, CDR2 SVGEGT. This CDR3 has 17 residues. Trimming stripped 0 bases from V and 2 bases from J, with 16 bases between. The DNA read from the CDR3 is TGTGCCAGCAGTTACTCCCGAGGCTCATCGAAGCAAGAGACC. This encodes CASSYSRGSSKQET. The complete CDR3 protein is CASSYSRGSSKQETQYF.

In the case of this clone: The CDR3 end lies 3 residues beyond the end of the read and is filled in from the germline J gene. J is TRBJ1-1 and V is TRBV6-1, with 9 bases lining up with TRBD1. This CDR3 is 15 amino acids long. V lost 1 base, J lost 5 bases, and 5 bases stayed unmatched. Germline V gives CDR1 MNHNS, CDR2 SASEGT. The CDR3: CASSEDRGLWTEAFF. Partial CDR3 DNA: TGTGCCAGCAGTGAAGACAGGGGGCTCTGGACTGAA.

About this clone itself: The CDR3 extends 3 residues past the end of the read, so its final part is completed from the germline J gene. The gene calls are TRBV6-2 or TRBV6-3 and TRBJ2-7, with 8 bases lining up with TRBD2. Germline CDR1 is MNHEY and CDR2 is SVGEGT. The CDR3 runs to 16 residues. J lost 2 bases, V lost 0 bases, and 6 bases had no gene match. The DNA read from the CDR3 is TGTGCCAGCAGTTACTCGAGCCTAGCGGGCCCCTACGAG. Residues: CASSYSSLAGPYE. The whole CDR3 reads CASSYSSLAGPYEQYF.

Details on this clone: The CDR3 extends 3 residues past the end of the read, so its final part is completed from the germline J gene. This chain uses TRBV7-6 with TRBJ2-1; 11 nucleotides agree with TRBD2. The CDR3 has 15 residues. Germline V gene data show CDR1 as SGHVS and CDR2 as FNYEAQ. The junction had 8 bases not matched to a gene; V was cut back by 6 bases and J by 7 bases. Here the CDR3 reads CASSSLAGGPNEQFF. CDR3 DNA, as far as it was read: TGTGCCAGCAGTTCCTTAGCGGGGGGGCCTAATGAG.

To note about this clone: The sequence runs out 3 residues before the end of the CDR3; the remainder is reconstructed from the germline J gene. The V gene is TRBV5-1, the J gene TRBJ2-1, with TRBD2 matching over 8 bases. Germline-derived CDR1 and CDR2 are SGHRS and YFSETQ. Trimming removed 2 bases from V and 5 bases from J; junction bases left unmatched: 12. The CDR3 sequence is 17 residues long. The sequenced CDR3 bases are TGCGCCAGCAGCTTAGGTGGGCTCGGGGGGGGCAACAATGAG. Its translation is CASSLGGLGGGNNE. The CDR3, in full, reads CASSLGGLGGGNNEQFF.

The chain's CDR3 is CAWKGSRGTSGAPVKETQYF. The DNA read from the CDR3 is TGTGCCTGGAAAGGATCGCGAGGGACTAGCGGAGCGCCCGTAAAAGAGACC. This rearrangement joins TRBV30 to TRBJ2-5; TRBD2 aligns across 11 bases. The CDR3 end lies 3 residues beyond the end of the read and is filled in from the germline J gene. J gave up 3 bases and V 4 bases, and 22 bases lay outside the gene matches. Germline values: CDR1 GTSNPN, CDR2 SVGIG (reference sequence). CDR3 length: 20 amino acids.

The DNA read from the CDR3 is TGCAGTGCTGAACAGACAGTCACAGATACG. Protein: CSAEQTVTDT. The whole CDR3 protein is CSAEQTVTDTQYF. The V call is TRBV20-1, the J call TRBJ2-3; TRBD1 might be the D (5 bases). The missing CDR3 end, 3 residues past where the read stops, is filled in from the germline J gene. Germline V gene data show CDR1 as DFQATT and CDR2 as SNEGSKA (reference sequence). Trimming left V 5 bases short and J 2 bases short, with 11 bases between. This CDR3 contains 13 residues.

Note on this clone: The read ends 3 residues early relative to the CDR3; the germline J gene fills the gap. This sequence joins TRBV7-9 and TRBJ2-3, with TRBD1 matching over 8 bases. The germline V gene encodes CDR1 SEHNR and CDR2 FQNEAQ (reference sequence). The CDR3 has 12 amino acids. CDR3 bases read: TGTGCCAGCCGGGACAGGAGAGAGACG. This translates into CASRDRRET. In full, the CDR3 reads CASRDRRETQYF.

In regard to this clone: Sequencing ends 3 residues short of the CDR3 end; the germline J gene provides the rest. The chain couples TRBV12-3 or TRBV12-4 to TRBJ1-2; D remains unclear. Trimming stripped 3 bases from V and 0 bases from J, with 5 bases between. CDR3 length: 13 residues. The CDR3 protein is CASSFGPNYGYTF. The covered CDR3 bases are TGTGCCAGCAGTTTTGGGCCTAACTATGGC.

Remarks on this clone: The CDR3 end lies 3 residues beyond the end of the read and is filled in from the germline J gene. The chain uses TRBV7-8 and TRBJ2-1; D is uncertain. V lost 5 bases and J lost 6, with 8 bases in between. Germline assignment: CDR1 SGHVS and CDR2 FQNEAQ. The CDR3 loop spans 12 amino acids. The CDR3 DNA, read in part, is TGTGCCAGCAGCATTACTGTCAATGAG. Translation gives CASSITVNE. From start to end, the CDR3 is CASSITVNEQFF. The whole variable domain, filled in from reference TRBV7-8 and TRBJ2-1, reads GAGVSQSPRYKVAKRGQDVALRCDPISGHVSLFWYQQALGQGPEFLTYFQNEAQLDKSGLPSDRFFAERPEGSVSTLKIQRTQQEDSAVYLCASSITVNEQFFGPGTRLTVL.

The DNA read from the CDR3 is TGTGCCTGGGGTGGGGACATATCTTCCTACGAG. Translating it yields CAWGGDISSYE. The whole CDR3 reads CAWGGDISSYEQYF. This chain uses TRBV30 with TRBJ2-7, with D tentatively TRBD1 (6 bases). The CDR3 end is not reached by the read, which stops 3 residues before it; the germline J gene fills it in. The germline gives CDR1 GTSNPN, CDR2 SVGIG (reference sequence). CDR3 size: 14 residues. Deletions cut 5 bases from V and 1 base from J, with 15 bases between.